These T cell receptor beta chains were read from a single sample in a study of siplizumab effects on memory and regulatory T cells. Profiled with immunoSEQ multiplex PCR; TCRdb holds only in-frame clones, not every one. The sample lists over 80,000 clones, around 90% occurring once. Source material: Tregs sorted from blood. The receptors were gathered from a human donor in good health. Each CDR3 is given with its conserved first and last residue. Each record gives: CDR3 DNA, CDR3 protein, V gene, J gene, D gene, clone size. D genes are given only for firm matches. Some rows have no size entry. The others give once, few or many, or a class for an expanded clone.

DNA: TGTGCCAGCAGGAACCCATATCTGCCGAATTCACCCCTCCACTTT
CDR3: CASRNPYLPNSPLHF
V: TRBV2
J: TRBJ1-6
D: -
size: once

DNA: TGTGCCAGCAGCATGGGTGCCGGGACAGGTTCCTACGAGCAGTACTTC
CDR3: CASSMGAGTGSYEQYF
V: TRBV27
J: TRBJ2-7
D: TRBD1
size: once

DNA: TGTGCCAGCAGTTACGCGGGACAGTTGAACACTGAAGCTTTCTTT
CDR3: CASSYAGQLNTEAFF
V: TRBV6-5
J: TRBJ1-1
D: TRBD1
size: -

DNA: TGTGCCAGCAGCTTAGAGTCAGTAGGGAATTCACCCCTCCACTTT
CDR3: CASSLESVGNSPLHF
V: TRBV7-9
J: TRBJ1-6
D: -
size: -

DNA: TGCGCCAGCAGCCTGGGGAGGTTCCAAGAGACCCAGTACTTC
CDR3: CASSLGRFQETQYF
V: TRBV5-1
J: TRBJ2-5
D: -
size: -

DNA: TGCGCCAGCAGCTTAGGGGGGCTCTCGGGAGGCTACACCTTC
CDR3: CASSLGGLSGGYTF
V: TRBV5-1
J: TRBJ1-2
D: -
size: once

DNA: TGTGCCAGCAGCCGGGGACTAGCGGGGGGCTGGGGGACCCAGTACTTC
CDR3: CASSRGLAGGWGTQYF
V: TRBV7-2
J: TRBJ2-5
D: TRBD2
size: -

DNA: TGTGCCAGCAGTCGACAGGGAGGCAATGAGCAGTTCTTC
CDR3: CASSRQGGNEQFF
V: TRBV7-9
J: TRBJ2-1
D: -
size: -

DNA: TGTGCCAGCCGGGCAGGGGGGTCCTACGAGCAGTACTTC
CDR3: CASRAGGSYEQYF
V: TRBV6-1
J: TRBJ2-7
D: -
size: once

DNA: TGTGCCAGCAGCCAGGGACAACAGAACCATCAGCCCCAGCATTTT
CDR3: CASSQGQQNHQPQHF
V: TRBV4-2
J: TRBJ1-5
D: -
size: few

DNA: TGCGCCAGCAGGGGACCCCTGGGGGACGAAAAACTGTTTTTT
CDR3: CASRGPLGDEKLFF
V: TRBV10-2
J: TRBJ1-4
D: -
size: -

DNA: TGTGCAAGTCGCCCACCCCCCCGACAGACAGATACGCAGTATTTT
CDR3: CASRPPPRQTDTQYF
V: TRBV12-2
J: TRBJ2-3
D: -
size: -

DNA: TGTGCCAGCAGTTACTCGGGGAGAGGTAATTCACCCCTCCACTTT
CDR3: CASSYSGRGNSPLHF
V: TRBV6-5
J: TRBJ1-6
D: -
size: -

DNA: TGTGCCAGCAGTGAAGGGTCCTCTCTAGCCAAAAACATTCAGTACTTC
CDR3: CASSEGSSLAKNIQYF
V: TRBV6-1
J: TRBJ2-4
D: -
size: -

DNA: TGTGCCATCAGTGAAGCGGCAGGGGGTCAGCCCCAGCATTTT
CDR3: CAISEAAGGQPQHF
V: TRBV10-3
J: TRBJ1-5
D: TRBD1
size: -

DNA: TGTGCCAGCAGCTTAACGGACAGGGGCTCCTACGAGCAGTACTTC
CDR3: CASSLTDRGSYEQYF
V: TRBV7-2
J: TRBJ2-7
D: TRBD1
size: -

DNA: TGCGCCAGCAGCTTTCCAGGGGGGTTAAACACCGGGGAGCTGTTTTTT
CDR3: CASSFPGGLNTGELFF
V: TRBV5-1
J: TRBJ2-2
D: -
size: -

DNA: TGTGCCAGCAGCTTAGATCGGACAGGGGGTGTCTACGAGCAGTACTTC
CDR3: CASSLDRTGGVYEQYF
V: TRBV7-2
J: TRBJ2-7
D: TRBD1
size: -

DNA: TGTGCCAGTAGTATAACCGGGACAGAGACTTATGGCTACACCTTC
CDR3: CASSITGTETYGYTF
V: TRBV19
J: TRBJ1-2
D: TRBD1
size: -

DNA: TGCGCCAGCAGCGAATACAGATACGAGCAGTACTTC
CDR3: CASSEYRYEQYF
V: TRBV5-1
J: TRBJ2-7
D: -
size: -

DNA: TGTGCCACCAGCAAAGCTTTTAGCGGGGGGACAAAAGAGACCCAGTACTTC
CDR3: CATSKAFSGGTKETQYF
V: TRBV15
J: TRBJ2-5
D: TRBD2
size: once

DNA: TGTGCCAGCAGCTTAGTTTCGGGAACAGATACGCAGTATTTT
CDR3: CASSLVSGTDTQYF
V: TRBV7-2
J: TRBJ2-3
D: -
size: -